These 18 T cell receptor beta chains share one sample of origin, sequenced in a study of shared clonotypes between healthy human individuals. Sequenced by immunoSEQ multiplex PCR; TCRdb stores in-frame clones only, minus some. The repertoire holds around 690,000 clones, 90% seen once, with more than 30% in the top ten. The sample consisted of memory CD8+ T cells from PBMCs. Regarding subset: CD45RO+ cells pooled with CCR7-negative TemRA cells. All receptors come from a man between 18 and 35 years old in good health. Some clones in this sample may be carry-over from other donors' samples.

V and J are TRBV19 and TRBJ1-3; D is ambiguous. The CDR3 is 15 amino acids. Germline assignment: CDR1 LNHDA and CDR2 SQIVND (reference sequence). The V and J ends lost 5 bases and 0 bases respectively, with 11 bases between them. The CDR3 sequence: CASSWTVSSGNTIYF. The CDR3 DNA is TGTGCCAGTAGTTGGACTGTGAGCTCTGGAAACACCATATATTTT.

The chain combines TRBV6-6 with TRBJ1-3; a weak D match, TRBD1 (6 bases). The germline V gene encodes CDR1 MNHNY and CDR2 SVGAGI (reference sequence). V was pared by 6 bases and J by 3 bases, with 15 bases between. CDR3 size: 15 residues. The CDR3 is CASSLLGGIGNTIYF. DNA for the CDR3: TGTGCCAGCAGCCTACTGGGGGGCATTGGAAACACCATATATTTT.

The J gene is TRBJ2-5, the V gene TRBV5-1; the match to TRBD1 covers 10 bases. The CDR3 loop spans 13 amino acids. The V segment lost 4 bases and the J segment 7 bases; nucleotides outside the gene matches: 4. Germline assignment: CDR1 SGHRS and CDR2 YFSETQ. The CDR3 region has the DNA TGCGCCAGCAGCGGGACAGGGGCTTGGACCCAGTACTTC. This gives the protein CASSGTGAWTQYF.

J is TRBJ1-1 and V is TRBV4-1; D gene unclear. The CDR3 contains 12 residues. Per germline, CDR1 MGHRA and CDR2 YSYEKL. Trimming took 2 bases from V and 5 from J, leaving 6 bases between them. The CDR3 sequence: CASSQPGTEAFF. DNA for the CDR3: TGCGCCAGCAGCCAACCTGGGACTGAAGCTTTCTTT.

The V and J genes are TRBV28 and TRBJ2-7; TRBD2 agrees at 10 bases. Germline CDR1 and CDR2: MDHEN and SYDVKM. The CDR3 spans 17 residues. The J segment lost 0 bases and the V segment lost 10 bases, leaving 15 bases of the junction unmatched. CDR3 region: CATRTGISGRPSYEQYF. The CDR3 DNA follows: TGTGCCACCCGGACAGGTATTAGCGGGAGGCCCTCCTACGAGCAGTACTTC.

The chain links TRBV27 to TRBJ2-7; D is undetermined. Deletions cut 5 bases from V and 7 bases from J, with 15 bases between. Per germline, CDR1 MNHEY and CDR2 SMNVEV (reference sequence). The CDR3 contains 13 residues. CDR3 protein: CASSPRHGEEQYF. DNA of the CDR3: TGTGCCAGCAGTCCCCGACACGGAGAGGAGCAGTACTTC.

The chain joins TRBV4-1 to TRBJ1-1, with a tentative D call TRBD1 (5 bases). CDR1 MGHRA and CDR2 YSYEKL come from the germline V gene. The CDR3 has 16 amino acids. V shed 4 bases and J shed 5 bases, with 20 bases lying between them. In DNA, the CDR3 is TGCGCCAGCAGCCCTAGGGAGGGGCGGGGAATGACTGAAGCTTTCTTT. Translated, it gives CASSPREGRGMTEAFF.

This clone has only one observation. CDR3 in DNA: TGTGCCAGCCGGGACACCTACGAGCAGTACTTC. It translates to CASRDTYEQYF. The chain uses TRBV27 and TRBJ2-7; D may be TRBD1 (6 bases). Trimming removed 8 bases from V and 2 bases from J, with 7 bases in between. Per the germline V gene, CDR1 is MNHEY and CDR2 is SMNVEV (reference sequence). The CDR3 contains 11 residues.

The genes are TRBV27 and TRBJ2-5; D not resolved. CDR1 is MNHEY and CDR2 is SMNVEV in the germline V gene (reference sequence). CDR3 size: 13 residues. V lost 5 bases to trimming and J lost 3 bases, with 10 bases between them. CDR3 amino acids: CASSVHPKETQYF. Here the CDR3 DNA reads TGTGCCAGCAGTGTACACCCCAAAGAGACCCAGTACTTC.

V is TRBV5-4 and J is TRBJ2-1; 13 bases agree with TRBD2. The CDR3 is 16 residues long. Germline CDR1 and CDR2: SGHNT and YYREEE (reference sequence). After removal of 3 bases from V and 5 bases from J, the junction contained 5 bases not matched to a gene. The CDR3 here is CASSSPTSGRDNEQFF. In DNA form, the CDR3 reads TGTGCCAGCAGCTCACCAACTAGCGGGAGGGACAATGAGCAGTTCTTC.

This chain connects TRBV12-5 to TRBJ1-2, with 9 bases matching TRBD1. V was clipped by 3 bases and J by 7 bases; unmatched bases: 3. The CDR3 runs 13 residues. CDR1 and CDR2 from the germline V gene are LGHNT and FRNRAP. CDR3 residues: CASGLTGGGGYTF. CDR3 in DNA: TGTGCTAGTGGTTTAACAGGGGGCGGTGGCTACACCTTC.

J is TRBJ1-2 and V is TRBV7-9; D is undetermined. Trimming cost V 1 base and J 1 base, with 4 bases left between them. Germline CDR1 is SEHNR and CDR2 is FQNEAQ (reference sequence). The CDR3 has 13 residues. CDR3 bases: TGTGCCAGCAGCTTAGAACGTAACTATGGCTACACCTTC. It translates to CASSLERNYGYTF. The full variable domain, in which reference TRBV7-9 and TRBJ1-2 provide the parts outside the CDR3, is DTGVSQNPRHKITKRGQNVTFRCDPISEHNRLYWYRQTLGQGPEFLTYFQNEAQLEKSRLLSDRFSAERPKGSFSTLEIQRTEQGDSAMYLCASSLERNYGYTFGSGTRLTVV.

The rearrangement uses TRBV15 and TRBJ2-1; 11 nucleotides align to TRBD2. J lost 9 bases, V lost 6 bases, and 10 bases had no gene match. Germline loops: CDR1 LNHNV, CDR2 YYDKDF (reference sequence). This CDR3 region has 15 residues. The CDR3 coding sequence is TGTGCCACCAGTTCACTAGCGGGAGTGGTAGTTGAGCAGTTCTTC. This codes for CATSSLAGVVVEQFF.

The genes are TRBV27 and TRBJ2-1, with D unclear. The V end lost 6 bases, the J end lost 9 bases, and 15 bases lay between the germline ends. The V gene's germline CDR1 is MNHEY and CDR2 SMNVEV (reference sequence). CDR3 length: 13 residues. CDR3 residues: CASSLLYAGEQFF. DNA of the CDR3: TGTGCCAGCAGCTTGCTCTATGCAGGTGAGCAGTTCTTC.

This rearrangement joins TRBV27 to TRBJ1-5; D gene ambiguous. V dropped 6 bases and J dropped 2 bases, with 20 bases sitting between them. The CDR3 extends over 17 amino acids. Germline-derived CDR1 and CDR2 are MNHEY and SMNVEV (reference sequence). The chain's CDR3 is CASREGSGRFGNQPQHF. The DNA of the CDR3 is TGTGCCAGCAGGGAGGGCAGTGGGAGGTTTGGCAATCAGCCCCAGCATTTT.

V gene TRBV27 combines with J gene TRBJ2-7; D assignment may be TRBD1 or TRBD2 (5 bases each). Germline loops: CDR1 MNHEY, CDR2 SMNVEV (reference sequence). The CDR3 length is 14 residues. V was trimmed by 5 bases and J by 2 bases, leaving 13 bases between them. Here the CDR3 DNA reads TGTGCCAGCAGTGGACTGGGGCCCACCTACGAGCAGTACTTC. It specifies CASSGLGPTYEQYF.

J is TRBJ1-3 and V is TRBV5-1; TRBD1 matches at 10 bases. Germline loops: CDR1 SGHRS, CDR2 YFSETQ. The CDR3 is made up of 18 amino acids. J gave up 0 bases and V 4 bases, and 10 bases lay outside the gene matches. CDR3 DNA: TGCGCCAGCAGCCCCACGACAGGGGGCAAACTCTCTGGAAACACCATATATTTT. Translated, it gives CASSPTTGGKLSGNTIYF.

V gene TRBV7-9 combines with J gene TRBJ2-4, with 8 bases fitting TRBD2. Unmatched junction bases numbered 2, after V lost 1 base and J lost 0 bases. Germline loops: CDR1 SEHNR, CDR2 FQNEAQ (reference sequence). The CDR3 loop spans 16 amino acids. The CDR3 DNA reads as TGTGCCAGCAGCTTAGGTCTAGCGGGAGCCAAAAACATTCAGTACTTC. Encoded protein: CASSLGLAGAKNIQYF. Using reference TRBV7-9 and TRBJ2-4 for the parts outside the CDR3, the full variable domain is DTGVSQNPRHKITKRGQNVTFRCDPISEHNRLYWYRQTLGQGPEFLTYFQNEAQLEKSRLLSDRFSAERPKGSFSTLEIQRTEQGDSAMYLCASSLGLAGAKNIQYFGAGTRLSVL.